These 6 T cell receptor beta chains came from one sample sequenced in a study of blood T cell repertoires in COVID-19 (dated by TCRdb to the early 2020s). Receptor libraries were prepared by the immunoSEQ multiplex PCR assay. TCRdb obtained this table from immuneACCESS and retained in-frame rearrangements with V and J assigned. These tables miss some clones; where compared with another copy, unresolved V genes account for less than half of the shortfall, and the remainder is unexplained. The sample table holds about 53,000 clones, of which 65% to 80% were seen once. Of the sample, roughly 45% falls within the top ten clones. The sample consisted of peripheral blood. The receptors originated from a man between 65 and 85 years old with active or convalescent COVID-19.

The CDR3 nucleotides read TGTGCCAGCAGTTCCCTGGGCAGGGGAACTGAAGCTTTCTTT. Translating gives CASSSLGRGTEAFF. V usage is TRBV6-2 or TRBV6-3 and J usage is TRBJ1-1; weak D call: TRBD1 (6 bases). The CDR3 is 14 amino acids. Trimming took off 4 bases at V and 5 bases at J, with 14 bases between the two ends. Germline V lookup: CDR1 MNHEY, CDR2 SVGEGT.

This clone showed up just a few times. This chain joins TRBV7-6 and TRBJ2-7; D remains ambiguous. The V gene's germline CDR1 is SGHVS and CDR2 FNYEAQ. This CDR3 region has 16 residues. Trimming removed 5 bases at V and 7 bases at J, with 24 bases between. The CDR3 DNA reads as TGTGCCAGCAGCAACGCGGCGCCGGCGTATGATGGGGAGCAGTACTTC. It codes for CASSNAAPAYDGEQYF.

This clone was seen a few times. The V call is TRBV11-3, the J call TRBJ2-7; D not resolved. V shed 3 bases and J shed 6 bases, with 6 bases lying between them. The CDR3 extends over 11 amino acids. Germline V lookup: CDR1 SGHNT, CDR2 YENEEA. This CDR3 is CASSFSGEQYF. CDR3 coding DNA: TGTGCCAGCAGCTTCTCCGGCGAGCAGTACTTC.

This sequence joins TRBV3-1 (or the pseudogene TRBV3-2) and TRBJ2-3; tentative D call: TRBD2 (6 bases). The ends were cut back, 3 bases at V and 2 bases at J, with 12 bases in the middle. Germline values: CDR1 LGHDT, CDR2 YNNKEL (reference sequence). This CDR3 is built from 15 residues. CDR3 nucleotide sequence: TGTGCCAGCAGCCAGGGGACTTTCCCCACAGATACGCAGTATTTT. Translating gives CASSQGTFPTDTQYF.

The chain joins TRBV7-2 to TRBJ2-3; 9 bases line up with TRBD2. Looked up from germline, CDR1 is SGHTA and CDR2 is FQGNSA. The CDR3 is made up of 15 amino acids. Trimming at V came to 6 bases and at J to 1 base, leaving 5 bases not matched to a gene. CDR3: CASSLTSGRTDTQYF. In nucleotides, the CDR3 is TGTGCCAGCAGTTTGACTAGCGGCCGCACAGATACGCAGTATTTT.

V usage is TRBV9 and J usage is TRBJ1-1; D might be TRBD1 (5 bases). Between the trimmed V and J ends, which lost 0 bases and 5 bases, there was a span of 14 bases. The CDR3 contains 15 residues. CDR1 is SGDLS, CDR2 YYNGEE, per germline. The CDR3 sequence is CASSVAGPSGTEAFF. The CDR3 DNA is TGTGCCAGCAGCGTAGCGGGTCCCTCAGGGACTGAAGCTTTCTTT.